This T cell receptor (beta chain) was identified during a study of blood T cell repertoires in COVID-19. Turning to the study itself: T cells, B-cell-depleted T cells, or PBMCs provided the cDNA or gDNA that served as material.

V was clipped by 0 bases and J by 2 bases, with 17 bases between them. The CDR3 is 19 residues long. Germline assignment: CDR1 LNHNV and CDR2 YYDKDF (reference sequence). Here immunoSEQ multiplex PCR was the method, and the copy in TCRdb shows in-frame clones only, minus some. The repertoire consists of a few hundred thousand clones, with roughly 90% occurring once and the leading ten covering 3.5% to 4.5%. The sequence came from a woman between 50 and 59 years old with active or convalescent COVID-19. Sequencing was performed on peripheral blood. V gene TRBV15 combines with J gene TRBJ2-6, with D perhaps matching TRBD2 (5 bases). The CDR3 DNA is TGTGCCACCAGCAGAGATGAGAGGCTGGGGAGAACTGGGGCCAACGTCCTGACTTTC. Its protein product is CATSRDERLGRTGANVLTF.